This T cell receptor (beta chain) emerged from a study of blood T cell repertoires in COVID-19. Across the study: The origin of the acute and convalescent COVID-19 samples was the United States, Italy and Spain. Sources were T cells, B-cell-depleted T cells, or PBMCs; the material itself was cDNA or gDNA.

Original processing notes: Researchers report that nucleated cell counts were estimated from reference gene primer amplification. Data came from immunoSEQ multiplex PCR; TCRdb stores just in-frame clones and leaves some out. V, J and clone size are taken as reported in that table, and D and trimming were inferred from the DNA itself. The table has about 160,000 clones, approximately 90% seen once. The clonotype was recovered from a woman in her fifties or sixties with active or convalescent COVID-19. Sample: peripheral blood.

CDR3 coding DNA: TGTGCCAGCAGCTTAGGGGTAGCGGGGGGTACCCTTCAAGAGACCCAGTACTTC. Amino acid sequence: CASSLGVAGGTLQETQYF. The gene calls are TRBV7-2 and TRBJ2-5; 10 bases line up with TRBD2. Germline lookup yields CDR1 SGHTA and CDR2 FQGNSA. The length of the CDR3 is 18 residues. Germline trimming cut 1 base from V and 2 bases from J; bases unmatched to any gene: 10.